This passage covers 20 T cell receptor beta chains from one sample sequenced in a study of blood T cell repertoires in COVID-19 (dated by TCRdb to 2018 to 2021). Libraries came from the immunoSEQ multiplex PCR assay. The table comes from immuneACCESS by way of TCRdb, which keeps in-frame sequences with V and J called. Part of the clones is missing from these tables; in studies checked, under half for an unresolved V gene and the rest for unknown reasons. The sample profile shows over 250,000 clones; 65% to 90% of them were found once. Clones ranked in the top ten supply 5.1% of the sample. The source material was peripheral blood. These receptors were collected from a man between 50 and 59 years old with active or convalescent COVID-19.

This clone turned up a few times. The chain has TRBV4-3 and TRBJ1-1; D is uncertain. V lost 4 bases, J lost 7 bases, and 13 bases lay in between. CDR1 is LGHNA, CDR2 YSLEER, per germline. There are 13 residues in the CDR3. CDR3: CASSPKGRVEAFF. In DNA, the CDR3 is TGCGCCAGCAGCCCAAAAGGGAGGGTTGAAGCTTTCTTT.

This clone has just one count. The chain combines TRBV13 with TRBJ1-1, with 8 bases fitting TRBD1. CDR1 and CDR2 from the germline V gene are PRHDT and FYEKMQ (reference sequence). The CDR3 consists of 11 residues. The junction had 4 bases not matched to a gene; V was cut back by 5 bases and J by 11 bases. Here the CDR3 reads CASSEGQVAFF. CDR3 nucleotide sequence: TGTGCCAGCAGCGAGGGACAGGTGGCTTTCTTT.

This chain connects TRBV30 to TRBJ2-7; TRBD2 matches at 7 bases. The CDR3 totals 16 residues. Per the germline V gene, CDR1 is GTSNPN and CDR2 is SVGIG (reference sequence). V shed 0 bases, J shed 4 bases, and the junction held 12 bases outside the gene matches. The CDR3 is CAWSVPRLAVNYEQYF. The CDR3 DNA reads TGTGCCTGGAGTGTTCCCCGTCTAGCGGTAAATTACGAGCAGTACTTC.

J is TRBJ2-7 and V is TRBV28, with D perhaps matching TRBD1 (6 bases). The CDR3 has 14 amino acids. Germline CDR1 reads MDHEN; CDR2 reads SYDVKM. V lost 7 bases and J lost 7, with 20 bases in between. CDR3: CASTLAGPRGEQYF. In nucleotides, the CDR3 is TGTGCCAGCACCTTGGCAGGACCCAGGGGAGAGCAGTACTTC.

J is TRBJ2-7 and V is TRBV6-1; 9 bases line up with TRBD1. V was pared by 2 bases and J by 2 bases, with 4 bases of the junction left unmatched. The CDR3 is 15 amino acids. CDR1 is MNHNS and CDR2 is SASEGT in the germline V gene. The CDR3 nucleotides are TGTGCCAGCAGTGAAATTGACAGGGGGGCCTACGAGCAGTACTTC. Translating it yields CASSEIDRGAYEQYF.

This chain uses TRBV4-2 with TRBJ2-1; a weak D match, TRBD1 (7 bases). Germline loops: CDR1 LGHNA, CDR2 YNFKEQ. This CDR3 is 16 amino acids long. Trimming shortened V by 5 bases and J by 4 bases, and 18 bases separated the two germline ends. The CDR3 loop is CASSDTQGGYYNEQFF. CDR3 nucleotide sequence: TGTGCCAGCAGCGACACCCAGGGGGGATATTACAATGAGCAGTTCTTC.

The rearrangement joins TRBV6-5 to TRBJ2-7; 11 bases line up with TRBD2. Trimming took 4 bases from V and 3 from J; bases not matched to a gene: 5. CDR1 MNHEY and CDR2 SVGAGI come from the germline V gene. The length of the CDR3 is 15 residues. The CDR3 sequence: CASSWRLAGGYEQYF. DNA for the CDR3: TGTGCCAGCAGTTGGCGCCTAGCGGGAGGCTACGAGCAGTACTTC.

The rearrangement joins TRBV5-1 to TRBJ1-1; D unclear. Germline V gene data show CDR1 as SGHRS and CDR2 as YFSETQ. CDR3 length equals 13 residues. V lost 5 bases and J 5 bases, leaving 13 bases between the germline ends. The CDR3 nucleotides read TGCGCCAGCAGGCTGACGGGAGGGACTGAAGCTTTCTTT. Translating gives CASRLTGGTEAFF.

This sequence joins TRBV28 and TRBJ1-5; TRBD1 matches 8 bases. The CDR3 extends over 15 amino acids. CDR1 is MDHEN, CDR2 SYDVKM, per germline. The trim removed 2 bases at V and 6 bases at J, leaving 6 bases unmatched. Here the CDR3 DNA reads TGTGCCAGCAGTTTAGGCGGGACAGGACGTCAGCCCCAGCATTTT. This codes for CASSLGGTGRQPQHF.

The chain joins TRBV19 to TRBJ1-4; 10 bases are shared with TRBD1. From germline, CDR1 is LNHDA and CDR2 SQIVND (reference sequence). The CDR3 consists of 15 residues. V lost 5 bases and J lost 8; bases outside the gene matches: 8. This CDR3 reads CASSPDRGRREKLFF. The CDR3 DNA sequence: TGTGCCAGTAGTCCCGACAGGGGGCGCCGGGAAAAACTGTTTTTT.

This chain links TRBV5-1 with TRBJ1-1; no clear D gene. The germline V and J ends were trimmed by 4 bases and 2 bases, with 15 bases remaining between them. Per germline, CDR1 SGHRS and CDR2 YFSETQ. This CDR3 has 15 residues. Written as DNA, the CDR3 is TGCGCCAGCAGCATTCAGGCACCTGGCAACACTGAAGCTTTCTTT. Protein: CASSIQAPGNTEAFF.

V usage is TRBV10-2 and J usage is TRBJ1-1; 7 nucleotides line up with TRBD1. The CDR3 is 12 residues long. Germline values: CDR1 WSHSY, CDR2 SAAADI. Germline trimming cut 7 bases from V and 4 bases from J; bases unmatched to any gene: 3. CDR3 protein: CASKAGGTEAFF. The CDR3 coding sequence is TGCGCCAGCAAGGCAGGGGGCACTGAAGCTTTCTTT.

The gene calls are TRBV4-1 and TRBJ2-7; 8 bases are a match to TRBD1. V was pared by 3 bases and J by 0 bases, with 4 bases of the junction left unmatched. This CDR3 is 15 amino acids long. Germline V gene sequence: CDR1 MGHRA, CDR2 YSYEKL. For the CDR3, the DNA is TGCGCCAGCAGCCACCGGACAGGGACCTCCTACGAGCAGTACTTC. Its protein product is CASSHRTGTSYEQYF.

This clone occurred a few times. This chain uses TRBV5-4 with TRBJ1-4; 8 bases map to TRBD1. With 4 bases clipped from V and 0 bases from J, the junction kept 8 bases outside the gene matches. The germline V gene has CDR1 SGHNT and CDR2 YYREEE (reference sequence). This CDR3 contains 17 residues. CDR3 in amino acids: CASSRTGSGATNEKLFF. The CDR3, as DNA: TGTGCCAGCAGCAGGACAGGGAGTGGAGCAACTAATGAAAAACTGTTTTTT.

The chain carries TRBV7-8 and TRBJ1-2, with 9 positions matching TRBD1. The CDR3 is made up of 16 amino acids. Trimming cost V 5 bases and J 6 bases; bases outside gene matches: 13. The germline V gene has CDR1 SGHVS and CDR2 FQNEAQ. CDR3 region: CASSLRDRDVVNGYTF. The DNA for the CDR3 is TGTGCCAGCAGCCTAAGGGACAGGGATGTTGTAAATGGCTACACCTTC.

CDR3 nucleotide sequence: TGTGCCAGCACCCGGACTAGCGGGATGGAGCAGTACTTC. It encodes CASTRTSGMEQYF. This sequence joins TRBV3-1 (or the pseudogene TRBV3-2) and TRBJ2-7, with 12 bases identical to TRBD2. Germline CDR1 LGHDT, CDR2 YNNKEL (reference sequence). Trimming cost V 7 bases and J 7 bases; bases outside gene matches: 5. The CDR3 is 13 residues long.

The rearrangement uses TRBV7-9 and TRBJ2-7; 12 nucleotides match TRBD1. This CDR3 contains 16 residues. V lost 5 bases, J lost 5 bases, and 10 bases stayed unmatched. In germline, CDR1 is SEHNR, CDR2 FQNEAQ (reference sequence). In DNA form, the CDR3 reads TGTGCCAGCAGCCCCGGGTTGGGACAGGGGGCAAACGAGCAGTACTTC. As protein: CASSPGLGQGANEQYF.

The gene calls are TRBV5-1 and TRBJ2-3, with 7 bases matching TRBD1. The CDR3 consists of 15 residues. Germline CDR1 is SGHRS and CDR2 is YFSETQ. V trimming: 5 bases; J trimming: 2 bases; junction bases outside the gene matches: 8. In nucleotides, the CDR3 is TGCGCCAGCAGGTTCGGACAGGCCTTCACAGATACGCAGTATTTT. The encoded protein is CASRFGQAFTDTQYF.

The CDR3 spells CASRGTRQGLYGYTF. The CDR3 DNA follows: TGTGCCAGCCGGGGGACGAGACAAGGGCTCTATGGCTACACCTTC. The chain uses TRBV6-5 and TRBJ1-2; D is perhaps TRBD1 (5 bases). The V gene lost 8 bases and the J gene lost 4 bases, with 20 bases spanning the gap. Germline CDR1 is MNHEY and CDR2 is SVGAGI. The CDR3 totals 15 residues.

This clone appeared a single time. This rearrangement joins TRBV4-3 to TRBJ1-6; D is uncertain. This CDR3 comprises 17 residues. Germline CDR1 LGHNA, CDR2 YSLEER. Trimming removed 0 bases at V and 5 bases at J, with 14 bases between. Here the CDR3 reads CASSQEGRMFHNSPLHF. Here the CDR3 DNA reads TGCGCCAGCAGCCAAGAGGGCAGAATGTTCCATAATTCACCCCTCCACTTT.